Each of the 6 T cell receptor beta chains below was sequenced from the same sample in a study of preoperative IRX-2 immunotherapy in early breast cancer. Clones were read by immunoSEQ multiplex PCR, and TCRdb kept only the in-frame ones, dropping some. The sample carries 30,000 or so clones, 82% recorded once. The treatment: preoperative locoregional IRX-2 cytokine immunotherapy. This material was obtained from a patient treated with IRX-2 immunotherapy. The receptors here all came from a human donor with breast cancer.

The chain couples TRBV11-3 to TRBJ2-2; D not resolved. From germline, CDR1 is SGHNT and CDR2 YENEEA. This CDR3 has 14 amino acids. Deletions cut 6 bases from V and 0 bases from J, with 8 bases between. CDR3 loop: CASSTRTNTGELFF. DNA of the CDR3: TGTGCCAGCAGTACCCGTACGAACACCGGGGAGCTGTTTTTT.

V and J are TRBV16 and TRBJ1-5, with no clear D. CDR3 size: 13 residues. Germline values: CDR1 KGHSY, CDR2 FQNENV. Trimming removed 2 bases from V and 4 bases from J, with 6 bases in between. The CDR3 sequence: CASSQRGNQPQHF. The CDR3 coding sequence is TGTGCCAGCAGCCAACGAGGGAATCAGCCCCAGCATTTT.

CDR3 nucleotide sequence: TGTGCCAGCAGCCCGCGACTAGCACTGAGAGGCAATGAGCAGTTCTTC. It yields the protein CASSPRLALRGNEQFF. The genes are TRBV11-3 and TRBJ2-1; 7 bases are a match to TRBD2. Trimming took 5 bases from V and 6 from J; bases not matched to a gene: 13. CDR1 and CDR2 from the germline V gene are SGHNT and YENEEA. The CDR3 covers 16 residues.

The rearrangement uses TRBV6-8 and TRBJ2-5; 9 bases agree with TRBD2. V was pared by 6 bases and J by 2 bases, with 10 bases of the junction left unmatched. Per germline, CDR1 MNHGY and CDR2 SAAAGT. This CDR3 is built from 16 residues. The CDR3 reads CASSPRTSALQETQYF. CDR3 DNA: TGTGCCAGCAGCCCCCGGACTAGCGCTCTACAAGAGACCCAGTACTTC.

The chain has TRBV11-3 and TRBJ2-7, with 16 bases matching TRBD2. This CDR3 spans 16 amino acids. The germline CDR1 and CDR2 sequences are SGHNT and YENEEA. With V trimmed by 5 bases and J by 6 bases, 7 bases remained unmatched. CDR3 loop: CASSPGLAGGPIEQYF. In DNA form, the CDR3 reads TGTGCCAGCAGCCCGGGACTAGCGGGGGGGCCGATCGAGCAGTACTTC. Based on the CDR3 plus reference TRBV11-3 and TRBJ2-7, the full variable domain is EAGVVQSPRYKIIEKKQPVAFWCNPISGHNTLYWYLQNLGQGPELLIRYENEEAVDDSQLPKDRFSAERLKGVDSTLKIQPAELGDSAVYLCASSPGLAGGPIEQYFGPGTRLTVT.

The chain couples TRBV28 to TRBJ1-2; D gene ambiguous. V lost 2 bases and J lost 4, with 5 bases in between. This CDR3 comprises 12 residues. Germline values: CDR1 MDHEN, CDR2 SYDVKM. Here the CDR3 reads CASSLKVYGYTF. In nucleotides, the CDR3 is TGTGCCAGCAGTTTAAAGGTCTATGGCTACACCTTC.